The 8 T cell receptor beta chains listed next were all sequenced from one sample in a study of shared T cell receptors in the human thymus (dated by TCRdb to the early 2020s). Preparation of the library involved the immunoSEQ multiplex PCR assay. Sourced from immuneACCESS, this table was stored by TCRdb with only in-frame sequences that have V and J called. A share of the clones is absent; for the studies checked, an unresolved V gene accounts for under half, and the remainder has no known explanation. Across this sample there are hundreds of thousands of clones, with roughly 90% seen only once. The ten largest clones represent about 0.01% of the sample. These data were also reused for a study on human thymus T cells.

Sequenced material: thymocytes. All receptors come from a boy in the first two years of life with a congenital heart defect. Donor details come from another sample of the same person, matched by shared clones.

The chain combines TRBV12-5 with TRBJ1-1; 10 positions match TRBD1. The ends lost 7 bases at V and 5 bases at J; junction bases unmatched: 4. The length of the CDR3 is 13 residues. Germline CDR1 reads LGHNT; CDR2 reads FRNRAP. The CDR3, as DNA: TGTGCTAGTGCCGACAGGGGGCGAACTGAAGCTTTCTTT. Encoded protein: CASADRGRTEAFF.

V usage is TRBV2 and J usage is TRBJ2-1; 7 nucleotides align to TRBD2. Unmatched junction bases numbered 8, after V lost 4 bases and J lost 5 bases. Germline loops: CDR1 SNHLY, CDR2 FYNNEI. The CDR3 extends over 15 amino acids. DNA for the CDR3: TGTGCCAGCAGTGTTCTCCGGGAGGTAAACAATGAGCAGTTCTTC. Protein: CASSVLREVNNEQFF.

The chain is built from TRBV7-9 and TRBJ2-7, with 9 bases matching TRBD1. CDR3 length: 14 residues. The germline CDR1 and CDR2 sequences are SEHNR and FQNEAQ (reference sequence). The ends lost 4 bases at V and 5 bases at J; junction bases unmatched: 6. In DNA form, the CDR3 reads TGTGCCAGCAGCTCGGGGGGACAGGGAAACGAGCAGTACTTC. Protein product: CASSSGGQGNEQYF.

V usage is TRBV15 and J usage is TRBJ2-7, with no clear D. Germline-derived CDR1 and CDR2 are LNHNV and YYDKDF (reference sequence). The V gene lost 0 bases and the J gene lost 1 base, with 16 bases spanning the gap. The CDR3 is made up of 17 amino acids. Written as DNA, the CDR3 is TGTGCCACCAGCAGAGATAGTGTCAAGACACCGTCCTACGAGCAGTACTTC. As protein: CATSRDSVKTPSYEQYF.

This sequence joins TRBV13 and TRBJ2-7, with 8 bases lining up with TRBD1. The germline gives CDR1 PRHDT, CDR2 FYEKMQ (reference sequence). The CDR3 totals 15 residues. The V segment lost 4 bases and the J segment 3 bases; nucleotides outside the gene matches: 8. The CDR3 spells CASSYYETGDYEQYF. The DNA of the CDR3 is TGTGCCAGCAGCTACTATGAGACAGGGGACTACGAGCAGTACTTC.

This clone was detected only once. The J gene is TRBJ2-5, the V gene TRBV14; 7 bases fit TRBD2. This CDR3 spans 15 amino acids. J gave up 5 bases and V 1 base, and 7 bases lay outside the gene matches. In germline, CDR1 is SGHDN, CDR2 FVKESK. The CDR3 DNA sequence: TGTGCCAGCAGCCAAGTCGGGAGGCCTCGGGAGACCCAGTACTTC. The encoded protein is CASSQVGRPRETQYF.

This chain links TRBV7-6 with TRBJ2-1; 7 bases agree with TRBD1. This CDR3 contains 18 residues. The germline V gene has CDR1 SGHVS and CDR2 FNYEAQ. The V and J ends lost 5 bases and 0 bases, in that order; junction bases with no gene match: 13. CDR3 sequence: CASSPSEGAQSSYNEQFF. The CDR3 nucleotides read TGTGCCAGCAGCCCCTCCGAGGGGGCCCAAAGCTCCTACAATGAGCAGTTCTTC.

V and J are TRBV30 and TRBJ2-2, with a tentative D call TRBD2 (6 bases). V dropped 0 bases and J dropped 7 bases, with 12 bases sitting between them. Germline-derived CDR1 and CDR2 are GTSNPN and SVGIG (reference sequence). This CDR3 region has 14 residues. The CDR3 here is CAWSVRGLDGELFF. The CDR3 DNA sequence: TGTGCCTGGAGTGTTCGGGGACTGGACGGGGAGCTGTTTTTT.